This TCR beta chain stems from a study of shared clonotypes between healthy human individuals. Using immunoSEQ multiplex PCR, the repertoire was profiled, and TCRdb retains in-frame clones only, with some absent. This sample has 490,000 or so clones; 70% to 80% occur once, and the top ten carry approximately 12%. Per the germline V gene, CDR1 is SGHRS and CDR2 is YFSETQ. V lost 6 bases and J lost 6; bases outside the gene matches: 8. The CDR3 totals 14 residues. This clonotype was sampled from a woman in her forties in good health. Some clones in this sample may be carry-over from other donors' samples. The sample comprised PBMCs. This rearrangement joins TRBV5-1 to TRBJ1-2; TRBD1 agrees at 10 bases. CDR3 in amino acids: CASTRGTGEHGYTF. The DNA of the CDR3 is TGCGCCAGCACCCGGGGGACAGGGGAACATGGCTACACCTTC.